This TCR beta chain was documented in a study of shared clonotypes between healthy human individuals. About the study: Researchers assigned three CD4 naive, three CD4 memory, two CD8 naive and one CD8 memory plate to each donor. Study results and limitations: Generally, naive subsets came out with larger estimated richness than memory subsets.

CDR3 length equals 13 residues. CDR1 and CDR2 from the germline V gene are MNHEY and SVGAGI. Trimming shortened V by 6 bases and J by 2 bases, and 10 bases separated the two germline ends. Concerning this clone itself: Its antigen is as yet unknown. This same CDR3 is encoded by further DNA sequences in the sample.

Using about 190 ng DNA, 32,000 or so T cell genomes, the sorted-subset replicate PCRs were run. Measured with immunoSEQ multiplex PCR; TCRdb has only the in-frame clones, and not every one. In the table there are about 2.4 million clones, around nine tenths of which are singletons. All donors qualified as healthy HIV-negative adults and had experienced no recent acute infections or vaccinations. The sample taken for sequencing was naive CD4+ T cells sorted from blood. Sample subset: CD45RA+ positively selected. The chain recombines TRBV6-5 with TRBJ1-2, with unresolved D. The receptor was derived from a man between 18 and 35 years old in good health. CDR3 sequence reads: CASSRDGNYGYTF. The CDR3 DNA reads as TGTGCCAGCAGCAGAGACGGAAACTATGGCTACACCTTC.